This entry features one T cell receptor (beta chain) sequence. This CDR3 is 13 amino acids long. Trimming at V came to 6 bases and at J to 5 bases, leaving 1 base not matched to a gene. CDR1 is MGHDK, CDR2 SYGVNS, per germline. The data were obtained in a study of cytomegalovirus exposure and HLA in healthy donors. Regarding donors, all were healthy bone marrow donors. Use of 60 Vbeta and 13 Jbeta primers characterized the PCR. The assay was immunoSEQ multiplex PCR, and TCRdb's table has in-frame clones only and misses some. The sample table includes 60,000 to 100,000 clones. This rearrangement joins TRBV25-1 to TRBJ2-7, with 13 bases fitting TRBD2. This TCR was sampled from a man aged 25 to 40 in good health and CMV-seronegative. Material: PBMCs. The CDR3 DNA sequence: TGTGCCAGCAGACTAGCGGGAGGGGACGAGCAGTACTTC. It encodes CASRLAGGDEQYF.